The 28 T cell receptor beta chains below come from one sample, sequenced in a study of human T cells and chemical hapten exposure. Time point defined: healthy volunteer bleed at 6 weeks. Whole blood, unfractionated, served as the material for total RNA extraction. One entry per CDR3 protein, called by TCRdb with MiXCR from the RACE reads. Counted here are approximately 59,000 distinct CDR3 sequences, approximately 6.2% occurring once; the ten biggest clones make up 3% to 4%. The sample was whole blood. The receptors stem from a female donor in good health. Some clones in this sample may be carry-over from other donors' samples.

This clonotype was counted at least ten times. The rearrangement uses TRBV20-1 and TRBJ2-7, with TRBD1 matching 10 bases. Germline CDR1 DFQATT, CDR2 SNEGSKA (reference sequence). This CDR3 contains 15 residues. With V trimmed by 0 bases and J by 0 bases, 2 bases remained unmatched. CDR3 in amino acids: CSARDRTGGSYEQYF. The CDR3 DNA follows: TGCAGTGCTAGAGACCGGACAGGGGGCTCCTACGAGCAGTACTTC.

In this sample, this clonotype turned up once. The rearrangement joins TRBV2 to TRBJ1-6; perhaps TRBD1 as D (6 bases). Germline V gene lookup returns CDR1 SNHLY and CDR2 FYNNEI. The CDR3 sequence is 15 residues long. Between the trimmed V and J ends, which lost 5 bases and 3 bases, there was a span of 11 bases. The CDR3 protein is CASSLQGLYNSPLHF. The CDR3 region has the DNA TGTGCCAGCAGTCTACAGGGCCTCTATAATTCACCCCTCCACTTT.

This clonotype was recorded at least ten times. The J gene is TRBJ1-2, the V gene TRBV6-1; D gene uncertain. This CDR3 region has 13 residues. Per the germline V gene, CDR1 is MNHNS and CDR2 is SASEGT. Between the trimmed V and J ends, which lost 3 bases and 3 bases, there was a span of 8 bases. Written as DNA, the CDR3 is TGTGCCAGCAGTGAGGACCCCTACTATGGCTACACCTTC. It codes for CASSEDPYYGYTF.

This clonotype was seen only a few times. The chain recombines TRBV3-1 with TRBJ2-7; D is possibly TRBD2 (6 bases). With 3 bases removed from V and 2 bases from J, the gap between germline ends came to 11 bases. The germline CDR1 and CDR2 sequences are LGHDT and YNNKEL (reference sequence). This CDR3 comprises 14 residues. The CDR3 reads CASSHSGNTYEQYF. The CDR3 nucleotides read TGTGCCAGCAGCCATAGCGGTAACACCTACGAGCAGTACTTC.

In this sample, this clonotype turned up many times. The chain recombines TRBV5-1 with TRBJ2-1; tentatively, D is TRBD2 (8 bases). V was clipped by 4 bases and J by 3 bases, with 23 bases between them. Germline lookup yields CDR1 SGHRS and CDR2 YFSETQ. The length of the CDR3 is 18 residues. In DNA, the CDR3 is TGCGCCAGCAGCCCCCCCAGGGGGGAGCGGGAGAGCTACAATGAGCAGTTCTTC. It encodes CASSPPRGERESYNEQFF. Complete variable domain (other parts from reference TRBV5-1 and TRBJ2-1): KAGVTQTPRYLIKTRGQQVTLSCSPISGHRSVSWYQQTPGQGLQFLFEYFSETQRNKGNFPGRFSGRQFSNSRSEMNVSTLELGDSALYLCASSPPRGERESYNEQFFGPGTRLTVL.

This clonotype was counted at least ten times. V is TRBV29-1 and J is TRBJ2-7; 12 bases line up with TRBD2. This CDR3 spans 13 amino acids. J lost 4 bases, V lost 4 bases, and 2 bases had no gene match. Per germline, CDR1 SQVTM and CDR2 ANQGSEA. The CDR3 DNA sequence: TGCAGCGTTGGACTAGCGGGAGTATACGAGCAGTACTTC. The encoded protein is CSVGLAGVYEQYF.

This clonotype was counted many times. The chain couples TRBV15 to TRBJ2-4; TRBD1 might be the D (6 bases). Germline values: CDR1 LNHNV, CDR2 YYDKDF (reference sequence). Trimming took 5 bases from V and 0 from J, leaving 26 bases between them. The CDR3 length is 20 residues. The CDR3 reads CATSSRWGPLNNLAKNIQYF. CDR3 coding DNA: TGTGCCACCAGCTCCCGCTGGGGGCCCCTTAACAATCTAGCCAAAAACATTCAGTACTTC.

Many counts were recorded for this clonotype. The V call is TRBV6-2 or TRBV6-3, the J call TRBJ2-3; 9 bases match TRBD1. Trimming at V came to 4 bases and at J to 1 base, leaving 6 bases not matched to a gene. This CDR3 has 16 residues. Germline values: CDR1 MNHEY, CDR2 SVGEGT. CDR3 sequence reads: CASSLTGGTGTDTQYF. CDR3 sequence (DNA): TGTGCCAGCAGTTTGACAGGGGGGACCGGCACAGATACGCAGTATTTT.

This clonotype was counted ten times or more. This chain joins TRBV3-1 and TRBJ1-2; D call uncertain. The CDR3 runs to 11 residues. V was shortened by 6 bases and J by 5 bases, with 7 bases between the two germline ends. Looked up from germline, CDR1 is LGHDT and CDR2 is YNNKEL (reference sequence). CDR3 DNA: TGTGCCAGCAGTCGTGGATATGGCTACACCTTC. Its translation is CASSRGYGYTF.

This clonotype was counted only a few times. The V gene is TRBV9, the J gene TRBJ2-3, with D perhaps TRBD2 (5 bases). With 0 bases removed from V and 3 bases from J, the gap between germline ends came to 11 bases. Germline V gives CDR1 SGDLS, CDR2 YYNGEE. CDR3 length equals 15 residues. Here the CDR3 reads CASSVGATGTDTQYF. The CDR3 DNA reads TGTGCCAGCAGCGTAGGGGCGACGGGGACAGATACGCAGTATTTT.

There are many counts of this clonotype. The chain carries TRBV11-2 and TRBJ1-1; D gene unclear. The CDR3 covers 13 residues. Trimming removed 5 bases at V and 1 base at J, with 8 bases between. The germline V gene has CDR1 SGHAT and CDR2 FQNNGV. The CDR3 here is CASSALPNTEAFF. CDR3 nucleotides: TGTGCCAGCAGCGCCCTCCCGAACACTGAAGCTTTCTTT.

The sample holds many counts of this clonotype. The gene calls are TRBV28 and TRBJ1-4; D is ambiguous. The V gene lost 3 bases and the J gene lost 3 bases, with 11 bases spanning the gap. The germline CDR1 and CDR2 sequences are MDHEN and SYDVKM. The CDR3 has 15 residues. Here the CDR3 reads CASSLLSGANEKLFF. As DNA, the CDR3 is TGTGCCAGCAGTTTGTTATCGGGTGCTAATGAAAAACTGTTTTTT.

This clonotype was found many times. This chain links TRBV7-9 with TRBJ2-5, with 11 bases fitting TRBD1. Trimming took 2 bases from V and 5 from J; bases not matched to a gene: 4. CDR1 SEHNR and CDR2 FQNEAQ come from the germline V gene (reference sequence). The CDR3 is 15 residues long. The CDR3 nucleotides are TGTGCCAGCAGCTTACTCGGACAGGGGGCTGAGACCCAGTACTTC. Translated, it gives CASSLLGQGAETQYF.

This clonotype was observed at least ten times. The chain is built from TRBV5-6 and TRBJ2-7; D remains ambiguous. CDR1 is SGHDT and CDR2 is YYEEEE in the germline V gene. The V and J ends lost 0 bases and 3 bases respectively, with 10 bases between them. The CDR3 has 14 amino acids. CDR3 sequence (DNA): TGTGCCAGCAGCTTGGGCAGGTCGTACTACGAGCAGTACTTC. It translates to CASSLGRSYYEQYF. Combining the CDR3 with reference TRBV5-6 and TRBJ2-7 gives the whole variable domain DAGVTQSPTHLIKTRGQQVTLRCSPKSGHDTVSWYQQALGQGPQFIFQYYEEEERQRGNFPDRFSGHQFPNYSSELNVNALLLGDSALYLCASSLGRSYYEQYFGPGTRLTVT.

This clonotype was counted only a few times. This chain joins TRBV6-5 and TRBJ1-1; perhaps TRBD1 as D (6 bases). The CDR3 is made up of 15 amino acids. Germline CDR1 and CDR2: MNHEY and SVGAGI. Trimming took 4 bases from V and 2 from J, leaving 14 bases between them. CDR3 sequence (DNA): TGTGCCAGCAGTTTCCGGACAGCAATCAACACTGAAGCTTTCTTT. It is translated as CASSFRTAINTEAFF.

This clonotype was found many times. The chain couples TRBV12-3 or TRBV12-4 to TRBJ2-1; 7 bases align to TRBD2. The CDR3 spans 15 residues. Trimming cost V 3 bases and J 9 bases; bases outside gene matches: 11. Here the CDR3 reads CASSLGGGTSGEQFF. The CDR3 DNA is TGTGCCAGCAGTTTGGGGGGAGGGACGTCCGGTGAGCAGTTCTTC.

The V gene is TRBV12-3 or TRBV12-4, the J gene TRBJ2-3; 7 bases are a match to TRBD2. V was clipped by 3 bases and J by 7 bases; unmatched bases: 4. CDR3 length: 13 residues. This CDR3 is CASSLSSGYTQYF. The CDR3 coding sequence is TGTGCCAGCAGTTTGTCTAGCGGCTATACGCAGTATTTT.

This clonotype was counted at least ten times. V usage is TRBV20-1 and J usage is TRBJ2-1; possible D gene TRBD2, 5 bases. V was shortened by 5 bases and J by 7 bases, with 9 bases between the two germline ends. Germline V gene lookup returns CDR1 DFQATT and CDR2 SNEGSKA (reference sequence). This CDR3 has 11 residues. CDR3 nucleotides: TGCAGTGCTCAGGACTCGAATGAGCAGTTCTTC. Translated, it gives CSAQDSNEQFF.

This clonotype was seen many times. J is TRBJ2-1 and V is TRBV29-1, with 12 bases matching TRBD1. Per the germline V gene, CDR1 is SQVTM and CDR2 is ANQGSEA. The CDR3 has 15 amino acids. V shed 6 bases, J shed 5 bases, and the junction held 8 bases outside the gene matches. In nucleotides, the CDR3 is TGCAGCGTCGAGGGGACAGGGGGCGAAAACAATGAGCAGTTCTTC. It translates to CSVEGTGGENNEQFF.

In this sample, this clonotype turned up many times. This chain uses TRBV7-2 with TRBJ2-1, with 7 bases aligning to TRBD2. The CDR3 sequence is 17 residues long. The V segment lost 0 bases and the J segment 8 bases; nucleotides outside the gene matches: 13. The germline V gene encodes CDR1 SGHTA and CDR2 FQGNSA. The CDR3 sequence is CASSLAQGLPRMDEQFF. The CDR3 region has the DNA TGTGCCAGCAGCTTAGCGCAGGGACTACCGAGGATGGATGAGCAGTTCTTC.

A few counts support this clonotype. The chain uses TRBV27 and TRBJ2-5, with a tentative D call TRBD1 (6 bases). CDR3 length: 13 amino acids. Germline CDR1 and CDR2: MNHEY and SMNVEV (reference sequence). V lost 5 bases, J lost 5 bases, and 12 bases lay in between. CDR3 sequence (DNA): TGTGCCAGCAGTGCCAGGACAGATGAGACCCAGTACTTC. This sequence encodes CASSARTDETQYF.

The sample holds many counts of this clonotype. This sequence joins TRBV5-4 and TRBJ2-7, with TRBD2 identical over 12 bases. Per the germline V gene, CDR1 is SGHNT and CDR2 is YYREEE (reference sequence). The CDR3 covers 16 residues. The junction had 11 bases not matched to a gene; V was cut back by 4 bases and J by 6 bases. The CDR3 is CASSPLGLAGNAEQYF. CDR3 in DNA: TGTGCCAGCAGCCCCCTCGGACTAGCGGGAAACGCCGAGCAGTACTTC. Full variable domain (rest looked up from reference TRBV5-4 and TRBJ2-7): ETGVTQSPTHLIKTRGQQVTLRCSSQSGHNTVSWYQQALGQGPQFIFQYYREEENGRGNFPPRFSGLQFPNYSSELNVNALELDDSALYLCASSPLGLAGNAEQYFGPGTRLTVT.

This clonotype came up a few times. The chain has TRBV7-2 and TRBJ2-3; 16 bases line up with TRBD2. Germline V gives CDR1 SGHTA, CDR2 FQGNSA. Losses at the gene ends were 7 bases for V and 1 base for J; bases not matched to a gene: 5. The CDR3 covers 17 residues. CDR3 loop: CASKGLAGGPRTDTQYF. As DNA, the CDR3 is TGTGCCAGCAAGGGACTAGCGGGAGGGCCTCGCACAGATACGCAGTATTTT.

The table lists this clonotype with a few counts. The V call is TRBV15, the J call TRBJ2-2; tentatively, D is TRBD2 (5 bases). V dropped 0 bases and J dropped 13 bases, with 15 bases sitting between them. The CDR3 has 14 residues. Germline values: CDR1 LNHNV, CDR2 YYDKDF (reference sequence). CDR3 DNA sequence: TGTGCCACCAGCAGAGATCTAGCCTCTCCTGGGCTGTTTTTT. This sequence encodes CATSRDLASPGLFF.

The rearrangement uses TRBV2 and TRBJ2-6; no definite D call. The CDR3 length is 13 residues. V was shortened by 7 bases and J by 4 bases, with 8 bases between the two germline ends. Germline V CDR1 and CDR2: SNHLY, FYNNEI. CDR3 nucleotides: TGTGCCAGCATCCGGAGAGGGGCCAACGTCCTGACTTTC. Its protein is CASIRRGANVLTF.

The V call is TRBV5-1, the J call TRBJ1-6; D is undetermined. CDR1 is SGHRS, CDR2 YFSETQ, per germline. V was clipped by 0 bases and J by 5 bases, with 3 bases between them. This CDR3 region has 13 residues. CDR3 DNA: TGCGCCAGCAGCTTGGAGGATAATTCACCCCTCCACTTT. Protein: CASSLEDNSPLHF. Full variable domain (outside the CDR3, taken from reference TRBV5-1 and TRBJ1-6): KAGVTQTPRYLIKTRGQQVTLSCSPISGHRSVSWYQQTPGQGLQFLFEYFSETQRNKGNFPGRFSGRQFSNSRSEMNVSTLELGDSALYLCASSLEDNSPLHFGNGTRLTVT.

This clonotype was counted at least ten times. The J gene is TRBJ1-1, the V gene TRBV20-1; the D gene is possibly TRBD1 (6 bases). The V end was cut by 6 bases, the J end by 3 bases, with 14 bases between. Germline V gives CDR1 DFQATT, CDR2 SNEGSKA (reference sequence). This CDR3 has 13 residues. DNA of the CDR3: TGCAGTGCCCCGACAGGATCGTACACTGAAGCTTTCTTT. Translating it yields CSAPTGSYTEAFF.

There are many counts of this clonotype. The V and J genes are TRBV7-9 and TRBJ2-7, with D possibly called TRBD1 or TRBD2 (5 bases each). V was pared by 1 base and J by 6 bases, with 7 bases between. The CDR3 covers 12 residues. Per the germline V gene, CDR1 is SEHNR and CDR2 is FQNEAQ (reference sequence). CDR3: CASSLGGTEQYF. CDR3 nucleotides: TGTGCCAGCAGCTTAGGAGGGACCGAGCAGTACTTC.